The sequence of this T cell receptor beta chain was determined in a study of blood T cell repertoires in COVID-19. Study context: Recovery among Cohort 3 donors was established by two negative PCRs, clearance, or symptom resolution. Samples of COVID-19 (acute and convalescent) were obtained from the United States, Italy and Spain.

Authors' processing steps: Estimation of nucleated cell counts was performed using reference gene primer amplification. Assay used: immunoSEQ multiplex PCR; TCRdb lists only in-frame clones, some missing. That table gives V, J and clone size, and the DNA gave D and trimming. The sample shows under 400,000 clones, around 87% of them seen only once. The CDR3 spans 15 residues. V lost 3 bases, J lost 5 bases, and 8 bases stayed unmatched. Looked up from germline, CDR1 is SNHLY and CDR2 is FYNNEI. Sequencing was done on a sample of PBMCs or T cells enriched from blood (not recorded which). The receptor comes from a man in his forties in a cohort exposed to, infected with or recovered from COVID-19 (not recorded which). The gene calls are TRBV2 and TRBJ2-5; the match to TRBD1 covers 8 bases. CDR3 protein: CASSDPRTGLETQYF. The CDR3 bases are TGTGCCAGCAGTGACCCGAGGACAGGGCTGGAGACCCAGTACTTC.